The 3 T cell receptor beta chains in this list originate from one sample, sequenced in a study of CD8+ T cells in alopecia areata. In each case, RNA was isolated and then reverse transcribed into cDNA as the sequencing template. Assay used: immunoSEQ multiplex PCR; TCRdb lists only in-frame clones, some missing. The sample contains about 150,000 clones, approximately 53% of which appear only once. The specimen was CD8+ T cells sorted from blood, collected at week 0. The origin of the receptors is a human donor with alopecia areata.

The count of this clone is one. The CDR3 sequence is CASQGINEQYF. In DNA form, the CDR3 reads TGTGCCAGTCAGGGGATCAACGAGCAGTACTTC. This chain connects TRBV5-6 to TRBJ2-7; D might be TRBD1 (6 bases). From germline, CDR1 is SGHDT and CDR2 YYEEEE. V shed 8 bases and J shed 5 bases, with 11 bases lying between them. This CDR3 contains 11 residues.

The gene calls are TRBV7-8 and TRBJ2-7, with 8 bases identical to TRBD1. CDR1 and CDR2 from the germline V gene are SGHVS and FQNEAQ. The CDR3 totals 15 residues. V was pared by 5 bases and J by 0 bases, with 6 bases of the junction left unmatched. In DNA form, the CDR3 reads TGTGCCAGCAGCCCACGGGACAGGAGCTCCTACGAGCAGTACTTC. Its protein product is CASSPRDRSSYEQYF.

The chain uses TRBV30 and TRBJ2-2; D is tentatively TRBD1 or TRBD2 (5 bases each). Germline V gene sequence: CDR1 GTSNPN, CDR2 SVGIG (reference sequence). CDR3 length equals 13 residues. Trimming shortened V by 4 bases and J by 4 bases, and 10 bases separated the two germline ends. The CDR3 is CAWMQGATGELFF. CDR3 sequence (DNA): TGTGCCTGGATGCAGGGAGCCACCGGGGAGCTGTTTTTT. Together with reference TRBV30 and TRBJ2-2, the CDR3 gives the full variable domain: SQTIHQWPATLVQPVGSPLSLECTVEGTSNPNLYWYRQAAGRGLQLLFYSVGIGQISSEVPQNLSASRPQDRQFILSSKKLLLSDSGFYLCAWMQGATGELFFGEGSRLTVL.